A selection of T cell receptor beta chains follows, all from one sample in a study of post-analysis software for immune sequencing data. MiXCR, applied by TCRdb to the PCR reads, yields one record per CDR3 protein. This sample has roughly 160,000 distinct CDR3 sequences, with about 34% found just once. The sample in question was blood, obtained after autologous hematopoietic stem cell transplantation. Receptor source: a girl under 18 with multiple sclerosis. Each CDR3 is given with its conserved first and last residue. A D gene is named only where the DNA matches it firmly. Clone size is stated in some rows and not others, as once, few, many or a class when expanded.

NA	TRBV5-1	once	TRBJ2-7	CASRTGVQGLIDEQYF	TGCGCCAGCAGGACGGGTGTACAGGGATTAATCGACGAGCAGTACTTC
TRBD2	TRBV5-1	many	TRBJ2-1	CASSFDPQAGGSYNEQFF	TGCGCCAGCAGCTTCGATCCTCAAGCGGGAGGCTCCTACAATGAGCAGTTCTTC
NA	TRBV20-1	NA	TRBJ2-1	CSASDGSSYNEQFF	TGCAGTGCTAGCGACGGGAGCTCCTACAATGAGCAGTTCTTC
NA	TRBV6-6	NA	TRBJ2-2	CASSYRQGDTGELFF	TGTGCCAGCAGTTACCGACAAGGGGACACCGGGGAGCTGTTTTTT
NA	TRBV25-1	NA	TRBJ1-1	CASNFGDTEAFF	TGTGCCAGCAATTTCGGCGACACTGAAGCTTTCTTT
NA	TRBV6-1	NA	TRBJ2-5	CASTGWWATPQETQYF	TGTGCCAGCACCGGTTGGTGGGCGACCCCCCAAGAGACCCAGTACTTC
NA	TRBV10-3	NA	TRBJ2-5	CAISEARGETQYF	TGTGCCATCAGTGAGGCTAGAGGAGAGACCCAGTACTTC
NA	TRBV20-1	few	TRBJ2-1	CSAPEERRSYNEQFF	TGCAGTGCCCCCGAGGAGAGGAGGTCCTACAATGAGCAGTTCTTC
TRBD2	TRBV11-2	NA	TRBJ2-7	CASSLGMGLEAYEQYF	TGTGCCAGCAGCTTGGGGATGGGACTAGAAGCCTACGAGCAGTACTTC
NA	TRBV7-8	NA	TRBJ2-6	CASSAQARSGANVLTF	TGTGCCAGCAGCGCACAAGCCCGCTCTGGGGCCAACGTCCTGACTTTC
NA	TRBV10-3	many	TRBJ1-5	CATGGQGPWAPQHF	TGTGCCACCGGGGGGCAGGGGCCATGGGCGCCCCAGCATTTT
NA	TRBV27	NA	TRBJ2-7	CASSIDSSYNEQYF	TGTGCCAGCAGTATAGACAGCTCCTACAATGAGCAGTACTTC
NA	TRBV27	NA	TRBJ1-5	CASSPSGGNQPQHF	TGTGCCAGCAGTCCCTCAGGGGGCAATCAGCCCCAGCATTTT
TRBD1	TRBV20-1	NA	TRBJ2-7	CSARPRDSSYEQYF	TGCAGTGCTAGGCCACGGGACAGCTCCTACGAGCAGTACTTC
TRBD2	TRBV28	NA	TRBJ2-7	CASSLLAGGTHEQYF	TGTGCCAGCAGTTTATTAGCGGGAGGAACCCACGAGCAGTACTTC
TRBD1	TRBV11-2	NA	TRBJ2-3	CASSQAPGTGLTDTQYF	TGTGCCAGCAGTCAGGCCCCCGGGACAGGGCTCACAGATACGCAGTATTTT
NA	TRBV19	NA	TRBJ2-1	CASSTPTGDTYNEQFF	TGTGCCAGTAGCACCCCGACAGGAGACACCTACAATGAGCAGTTCTTC